This entry lists 27 T cell receptor beta chains sequenced from one sample in a study of cytomegalovirus exposure and HLA in healthy donors (dated by TCRdb to the late 2010s). Libraries were constructed by the immunoSEQ multiplex PCR assay. The multiplex PCR relied on a mix of 60 forward primers for TCR Vbeta segments and 13 reverse primers for TCR Jbeta segments. Entries here come from immuneACCESS through TCRdb and include only in-frame sequences with V and J called. Some clones fail to appear in such tables; in the studies checked, an unresolved V gene covers under half of the shortfall, and the cause of the remainder is unknown. The sample table lists about 96,000 clones, 60% to 75% of them with a count of one. The ten largest clonotypes hold around 14% of the sample. Sequencing was done on a sample of PBMCs. Receptors were obtained from a woman in her sixties or seventies in good health and CMV-seropositive.

This clone was picked up a small number of times. The V call is TRBV10-3, the J call TRBJ1-6; 7 bases map to TRBD1. The CDR3 has 14 amino acids. J lost 6 bases, V lost 5 bases, and 4 bases had no gene match. Germline lookup yields CDR1 ENHRY and CDR2 SYGVKD. The CDR3 DNA is TGTGCCATCAGTAGGGGACAGTCTAATTCACCCCTCCACTTT. This gives the protein CAISRGQSNSPLHF.

This clone occurred once. V usage is TRBV28 and J usage is TRBJ1-1; 7 bases map to TRBD1. The CDR3 covers 14 residues. Germline lookup yields CDR1 MDHEN and CDR2 SYDVKM. J was trimmed by 1 base and V by 7 bases; bases with no gene match: 6. DNA of the CDR3: TGTGCCAGCACCTCCCCAGGGGGGAACACTGAAGCTTTCTTT. This encodes CASTSPGGNTEAFF.

The chain links TRBV7-9 to TRBJ2-1; D perhaps matches TRBD1 (6 bases). V shed 5 bases and J shed 2 bases, with 10 bases lying between them. Germline CDR1 is SEHNR and CDR2 is FQNEAQ (reference sequence). This CDR3 region has 14 residues. CDR3 bases: TGTGCCAGCAGCGGGCAGGGGACCTACAATGAGCAGTTCTTC. Encoded protein: CASSGQGTYNEQFF.

This clone was observed a handful of times. The rearrangement uses TRBV29-1 and TRBJ2-5; TRBD2 agrees at 12 bases. The tail of the sequence fits TRBJ2-7 better, so the J call may be wrong. Per the germline V gene, CDR1 is SQVTM and CDR2 is ANQGSEA. The CDR3 has 16 residues. The chain's CDR3 is CSGMGLAGQSSYEQYF. CDR3 bases: TGCAGCGGCATGGGACTAGCGGGCCAAAGCTCCTACGAGCAGTACTTC.

This rearrangement joins TRBV2 to TRBJ2-7; D is unresolved. CDR1 is SNHLY, CDR2 FYNNEI, per germline. The V end lost 6 bases, the J end lost 3 bases, and 6 bases lay between the germline ends. CDR3 length equals 11 residues. The DNA of the CDR3 is TGTGCCAGCAGCTACAGCTACGAGCAGTACTTC. Translated, it gives CASSYSYEQYF.

This clone has just a few counts. The chain links TRBV6-1 to TRBJ2-7, with D maybe TRBD2 (6 bases). Germline V gene lookup returns CDR1 MNHNS and CDR2 SASEGT. This CDR3 has 14 residues. The ends were cut back, 4 bases at V and 7 bases at J, with 17 bases in the middle. The CDR3 protein is CASSGVGLPQEQYF. As DNA, the CDR3 is TGTGCCAGCAGTGGAGTAGGACTACCCCAGGAGCAGTACTTC.

The chain carries TRBV14 and TRBJ2-7, with D possibly TRBD2 on 6 matching bases. V gave up 6 bases and J gave up 0 bases, with 9 bases separating them. The CDR3 extends over 13 amino acids. Germline values: CDR1 SGHDN, CDR2 FVKESK. The CDR3 is CASRGGNSYEQYF. For the CDR3, the DNA is TGTGCCAGCAGGGGCGGGAACTCCTACGAGCAGTACTTC.

The chain recombines TRBV11-3 with TRBJ2-5, with TRBD1 matching over 9 bases. After removal of 5 bases from V and 3 bases from J, the junction contained 4 bases not matched to a gene. The CDR3 is 14 residues long. Germline CDR1 is SGHNT and CDR2 is YENEEA. CDR3 bases: TGTGCCAGCAGCCCTTGGACAGGGGAAGAGACCCAGTACTTC. Residues: CASSPWTGEETQYF. Full variable domain (remainder filled in from reference TRBV11-3 and TRBJ2-5): EAGVVQSPRYKIIEKKQPVAFWCNPISGHNTLYWYLQNLGQGPELLIRYENEEAVDDSQLPKDRFSAERLKGVDSTLKIQPAELGDSAVYLCASSPWTGEETQYFGPGTRLLVL.

The chain links TRBV7-3 to TRBJ1-1; TRBD1 might be the D (6 bases). The germline CDR1 and CDR2 sequences are SGHTA and FQGTGA. This CDR3 contains 15 residues. Trimming left V 5 bases short and J 0 bases short, with 13 bases between. CDR3 amino acids: CASSVTGLMNTEAFF. CDR3 sequence (DNA): TGTGCCAGCAGCGTGACAGGTCTCATGAACACTGAAGCTTTCTTT.

This rearrangement joins TRBV5-8 to TRBJ1-2, with 11 positions matching TRBD1. The CDR3 is made up of 15 amino acids. Germline assignment: CDR1 SGHTS and CDR2 YDEGEE. Trimming cost V 2 bases and J 3 bases; bases outside gene matches: 3. CDR3 in amino acids: CASSLLGQGDYGYTF. The DNA for the CDR3 is TGTGCCAGCAGCTTATTGGGACAGGGGGACTATGGCTACACCTTC. The full variable domain, rest sourced from reference TRBV5-8 and TRBJ1-2, is EAGVTQSPTHLIKTRGQQATLRCSPISGHTSVYWYQQALGLGLQFLLWYDEGEERNRGNFPPRFSGRQFPNYSSELNVNALELEDSALYLCASSLLGQGDYGYTFGSGTRLTVV.

The genes are TRBV4-1 and TRBJ2-7; 8 bases map to TRBD2. Germline trimming cut 5 bases from V and 2 bases from J; bases unmatched to any gene: 5. The germline CDR1 and CDR2 sequences are MGHRA and YSYEKL. The CDR3 extends over 14 amino acids. Here the CDR3 DNA reads TGCGCCAGCAGCTGGAGCGGGGGAACCTACGAGCAGTACTTC. Translated, it gives CASSWSGGTYEQYF.

V and J are TRBV28 and TRBJ1-5; TRBD1 agrees at 8 bases. The germline V gene has CDR1 MDHEN and CDR2 SYDVKM. The CDR3 is 15 amino acids. Trimming took 6 bases from V and 5 from J; bases not matched to a gene: 9. DNA of the CDR3: TGTGCCAGCAGCCCCGGGACAGGACTCGATCAGCCCCAGCATTTT. As protein: CASSPGTGLDQPQHF.

The rearrangement joins TRBV4-2 to TRBJ1-1; D perhaps matches TRBD1 (6 bases). Germline-derived CDR1 and CDR2 are LGHNA and YNFKEQ. The CDR3 sequence is 15 residues long. The ends were cut back, 4 bases at V and 4 bases at J, with 16 bases in the middle. CDR3 coding DNA: TGTGCCAGCAGCCCTAACAGGGTCCTCGCCACTGAAGCTTTCTTT. It is translated as CASSPNRVLATEAFF.

The gene calls are TRBV19 and TRBJ2-7; 15 bases are a match to TRBD2. Germline CDR1 reads LNHDA; CDR2 reads SQIVND (reference sequence). The CDR3 length is 16 residues. V trimming: 5 bases; J trimming: 6 bases; junction bases outside the gene matches: 8. CDR3 sequence: CASSAGLAGGWVEQYF. CDR3 bases: TGTGCCAGTAGTGCGGGACTAGCGGGAGGATGGGTCGAGCAGTACTTC.

A remark on this clone: One end of the junction fails to match germline, which may point to a read error. The chain recombines TRBV7-2 with TRBJ2-7, with 8 bases matching TRBD2. The length of the CDR3 is 15 residues. Germline V gene lookup returns CDR1 SGHTA and CDR2 FQGNSA. The CDR3, as DNA: TGTGCCAGCAGCCGCCCCGCGGGGGGATCCTACGAACAGTACTTC. Its protein product is CASSRPAGGSYEQYF.

V gene TRBV7-3 combines with J gene TRBJ1-2; D is unresolved. The V and J ends lost 5 bases and 1 base respectively, with 8 bases between them. Germline CDR1 and CDR2: SGHTA and FQGTGA. There are 13 residues in the CDR3. CDR3 bases: TGTGCCAGCAGCCCGGGGATTAACTATGGCTACACCTTC. Amino acids: CASSPGINYGYTF.

This clone was seen just once. The chain couples TRBV30 to TRBJ2-3; D is perhaps TRBD2 (6 bases). Trimming took 2 bases from V and 0 from J, leaving 21 bases between them. This CDR3 comprises 18 residues. The germline V gene encodes CDR1 GTSNPN and CDR2 SVGIG (reference sequence). The CDR3 nucleotides are TGTGCCTGGAGTATTACTAAGCGGGCCATTTCTAGCACAGATACGCAGTATTTT. Translating it yields CAWSITKRAISSTDTQYF. Full variable domain (rest looked up from reference TRBV30 and TRBJ2-3): SQTIHQWPATLVQPVGSPLSLECTVEGTSNPNLYWYRQAAGRGLQLLFYSVGIGQISSEVPQNLSASRPQDRQFILSSKKLLLSDSGFYLCAWSITKRAISSTDTQYFGPGTRLTVL.

This clone was seen only once. The rearrangement links TRBV28 to TRBJ2-6; D perhaps matches TRBD1 (6 bases). CDR1 MDHEN and CDR2 SYDVKM come from the germline V gene. Trimming removed 6 bases from V and 4 bases from J, with 13 bases in between. The CDR3 is 15 residues long. The CDR3 here is CASSLTGLGANVLTF. DNA for the CDR3: TGTGCCAGCAGCCTCACAGGGTTAGGGGCCAACGTCCTGACTTTC.

The chain recombines TRBV23-1 with TRBJ2-7, with D possibly being TRBD2 (6 bases). TRBV23-1 is sorted into the ORF group, with uncertain function. The CDR3 length is 19 residues. V lost 4 bases and J 1 base, leaving 26 bases between the germline ends. Written as DNA, the CDR3 is TGCGCCAGCAGTCCCAATTGCCGCGGGGACCGTAACAGGTCCTACGAGCAGTACTTC. Amino acids: CASSPNCRGDRNRSYEQYF.

Regarding this clone: This sample also contains other DNA sequences that code for the same CDR3. The CDR3 here is CASSVAAGTYEQYF. In DNA form, the CDR3 reads TGTGCCAGCAGCGTAGCGGCGGGGACCTACGAGCAGTACTTC. This chain uses TRBV9 with TRBJ2-7, with D possibly matching TRBD2 (6 bases). CDR3 length: 14 residues. V dropped 0 bases and J dropped 2 bases, with 9 bases sitting between them. In germline, CDR1 is SGDLS, CDR2 YYNGEE.

The V call is TRBV5-6, the J call TRBJ2-7; 8 bases fit TRBD1. Germline CDR1 reads SGHDT; CDR2 reads YYEEEE. The trim removed 0 bases at V and 0 bases at J, leaving 2 bases unmatched. The CDR3 sequence is 15 residues long. The CDR3 spells CASSLDGTGSYEQYF. Here the CDR3 DNA reads TGTGCCAGCAGCTTGGACGGGACAGGCTCCTACGAGCAGTACTTC.

This clone was counted only a few times. The rearrangement links TRBV6-5 to TRBJ2-1; 11 positions match TRBD2. The CDR3 is 15 residues long. Germline CDR1 and CDR2: MNHEY and SVGAGI. Trimming at V came to 4 bases and at J to 9 bases, leaving 8 bases not matched to a gene. The CDR3 region has the DNA TGTGCCAGCAGTTGGGGTAGCGGGGGGGCCGGTGAGCAGTTCTTC. Its translation: CASSWGSGGAGEQFF.

The chain couples TRBV10-3 to TRBJ1-2, with 8 bases matching TRBD1. The CDR3 consists of 13 residues. The junction had 4 bases not matched to a gene; V was cut back by 4 bases and J by 6 bases. The V gene's germline CDR1 is ENHRY and CDR2 SYGVKD. The CDR3 DNA reads as TGTGCCATCAGTGCACAGGGGGTGGATGGCTACACCTTC. Its protein product is CAISAQGVDGYTF.

This clone came up a few times. The chain employs TRBV7-2 and TRBJ1-2; D is possibly TRBD1 (5 bases). Germline V gives CDR1 SGHTA, CDR2 FQGNSA. The CDR3 extends over 13 amino acids. Trimming removed 4 bases from V and 7 bases from J, with 13 bases in between. This CDR3 reads CASSYLVGGGYTF. CDR3 nucleotide sequence: TGTGCCAGCAGCTATTTGGTCGGGGGTGGCTACACCTTC.

There are a few counts of this clone. The V call is TRBV11-2, the J call TRBJ2-3; 9 nucleotides line up with TRBD2. The germline CDR1 and CDR2 sequences are SGHAT and FQNNGV. V gave up 3 bases and J gave up 4 bases; unmatched junction bases: 11. The CDR3 contains 17 residues. CDR3 sequence reads: CASSFGGGAGGADTQYF. In nucleotides, the CDR3 is TGTGCCAGCAGCTTCGGCGGGGGGGCTGGAGGAGCAGATACGCAGTATTTT.

This clone has a single count. The rearrangement joins TRBV5-1 to TRBJ2-6, with D maybe TRBD1 (5 bases). Trimming pared 1 base from V and 0 bases from J, leaving 8 bases between. This CDR3 contains 16 residues. The germline V gene has CDR1 SGHRS and CDR2 YFSETQ. The CDR3 DNA reads TGCGCCAGCAGCTTGCAGGGTTTCTCTGGGGCCAACGTCCTGACTTTC. Its translation is CASSLQGFSGANVLTF.

The chain couples TRBV7-9 to TRBJ2-7, with D possibly being TRBD1 (5 bases). The V gene's germline CDR1 is SEHNR and CDR2 FQNEAQ (reference sequence). CDR3 length equals 15 residues. Trimming left V 6 bases short and J 3 bases short, with 18 bases between. The CDR3 DNA reads as TGTGCCAGCAGACCCGTAGGGGTCGGCGGCTACGAGCAGTACTTC. It is translated as CASRPVGVGGYEQYF.